The clone carrying this T cell receptor beta chain was recorded many times. Its target is not known. This sample is part of a study of T cells after yellow fever vaccination. Study outcomes and limitations: Overlap between CD4 and CD8 compartments was detected for a small share of clonotypes.

The trim removed 2 bases at V and 3 bases at J, leaving 5 bases unmatched. Germline loops: CDR1 SGHTA, CDR2 FQGNSA. CDR3 length: 16 amino acids. Using its own MiXCR run on the 5' RACE reads, TCRdb lists one record per CDR3 protein. Here the sample spans around 330,000 distinct CDR3 sequences, around 3.6% being singletons. This clonotype was sampled from a man younger than 35 who received the YFV17D yellow fever vaccine. The rearrangement uses TRBV7-2 and TRBJ2-7; 12 bases are a match to TRBD2. The sequencing here drew on PBMCs, taken on the day of the yellow fever booster vaccination. In DNA form, the CDR3 reads TGTGCCAGCAGCTTACTAGCGGGGGGGCAGAGCTACGAGCAGTACTTC. Protein: CASSLLAGGQSYEQYF.